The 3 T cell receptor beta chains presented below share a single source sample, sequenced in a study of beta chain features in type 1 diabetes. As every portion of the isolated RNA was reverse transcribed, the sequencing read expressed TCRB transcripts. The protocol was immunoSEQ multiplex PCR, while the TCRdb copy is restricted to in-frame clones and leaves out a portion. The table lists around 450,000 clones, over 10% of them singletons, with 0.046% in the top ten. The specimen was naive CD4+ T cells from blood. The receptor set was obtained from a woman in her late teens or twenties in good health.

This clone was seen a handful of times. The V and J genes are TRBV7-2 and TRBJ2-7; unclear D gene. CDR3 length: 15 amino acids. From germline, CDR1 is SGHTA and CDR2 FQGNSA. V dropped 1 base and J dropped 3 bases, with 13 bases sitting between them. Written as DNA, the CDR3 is TGTGCCAGCAGCTTAGGGGGTTTCTATAGCTACGAGCAGTACTTC. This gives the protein CASSLGGFYSYEQYF. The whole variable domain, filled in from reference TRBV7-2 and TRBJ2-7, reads GAGVSQSPSNKVTEKGKDVELRCDPISGHTALYWYRQSLGQGLEFLIYFQGNSAPDKSGLPSDRFSAERTGGSVSTLTIQRTQQEDSAVYLCASSLGGFYSYEQYFGPGTRLTVT.

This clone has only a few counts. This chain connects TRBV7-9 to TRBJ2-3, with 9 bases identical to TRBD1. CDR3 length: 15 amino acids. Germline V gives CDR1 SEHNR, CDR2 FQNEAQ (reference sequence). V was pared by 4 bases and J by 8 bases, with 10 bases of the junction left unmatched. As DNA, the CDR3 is TGTGCCAGCAGCTCCATACAGGGGGCTCGGGGTACGCAGTATTTT. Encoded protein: CASSSIQGARGTQYF.

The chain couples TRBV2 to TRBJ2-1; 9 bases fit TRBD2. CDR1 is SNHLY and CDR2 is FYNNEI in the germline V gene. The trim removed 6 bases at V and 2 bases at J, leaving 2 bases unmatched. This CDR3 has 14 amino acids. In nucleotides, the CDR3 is TGTGCCAGCAGGGTAGCGGGAGCCTACAATGAGCAGTTCTTC. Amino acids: CASRVAGAYNEQFF.